This T cell receptor (beta chain) was observed in a study of tissue T cells after allogeneic stem cell transplantation. Time point of the sample: mouse harvest day 7 after allogeneic transplant. Each mouse received 10^7 T-cell-depleted marrow cells plus 10^6 splenic CD5+ T cells by tail vein. Comments on this clone: All gene names here are mouse names. The DNA ends 1 residue before the CDR3 does, and the rest of the CDR3 is filled in from the germline J gene.

Profiling relied on immunoSEQ multiplex PCR, and the TCRdb table lists in-frame clones only, not all of them. The sample includes roughly 7,300 clones, around half of them seen just once. The CDR3 spans 15 residues. The germline CDR1 and CDR2 sequences are KGHPV and FQNQEV (reference sequence). The V gene end was trimmed by 0 bases and the J gene end by 4 bases; junction bases not matched to a gene: 1. The sequence was collected from a female BALB/c mouse given C57BL/6 T cells with graft-versus-host disease after an allogeneic hematopoietic cell transplant. V and J are TRBV26 and TRBJ1-3; TRBD1 matches at 9 bases. Sequenced material: gut tissue. The sequenced part of the CDR3 DNA is TGTGCCAGCAGTCTGTCGACAGGGGGGGGAAATACGCTCTAT. It translates to CASSLSTGGGNTLY. The full-length CDR3 reads as CASSLSTGGGNTLYF. The full variable domain, in which reference TRBV26 and TRBJ1-3 provide the parts outside the CDR3, is NSKVIQTPRYLVKGQGQKAKMRCIPEKGHPVVFWYQQNKNNEFKFLINFQNQEVLQQIDMTEKRFSAECPSNSPCSLEIQSSEAGDSALYLCASSLSTGGGNTLYFGEGSRLIVV.